The count of the clone carrying this T cell receptor beta chain is one. Its antigen is not known. Germline CDR1 SGHTA, CDR2 FQGNSA. The CDR3 is made up of 14 amino acids. V shed 6 bases and J shed 0 bases, with 11 bases lying between them. Analyses pooled second doses at about 4 or about 12 weeks. The entry originates in a study of T cell responses to AZD1222 COVID-19 vaccine. Study conclusions and caveats: There were mostly white British donors and more females than males, and clonal diversity was possibly underestimated.

TCRdb keeps only in-frame clones here, not all; method: immunoSEQ multiplex PCR. This table holds about 72,000 clones, 80% to 90% found once. The specimen comprised peripheral blood, sampled 28 days after the second AZD1222 dose. The chain recombines TRBV7-2 with TRBJ1-2; tentatively, D is TRBD1 (5 bases). The receptor's source is an adult who received the AZD1222 COVID-19 vaccine. The CDR3 nucleotides are TGTGCCAGCAGTCCGGGGGAAGCTAACTATGGCTACACCTTC. This translates into CASSPGEANYGYTF. Full variable domain (outside the CDR3, taken from reference TRBV7-2 and TRBJ1-2): GAGVSQSPSNKVTEKGKDVELRCDPISGHTALYWYRQSLGQGLEFLIYFQGNSAPDKSGLPSDRFSAERTGGSVSTLTIQRTQQEDSAVYLCASSPGEANYGYTFGSGTRLTVV.